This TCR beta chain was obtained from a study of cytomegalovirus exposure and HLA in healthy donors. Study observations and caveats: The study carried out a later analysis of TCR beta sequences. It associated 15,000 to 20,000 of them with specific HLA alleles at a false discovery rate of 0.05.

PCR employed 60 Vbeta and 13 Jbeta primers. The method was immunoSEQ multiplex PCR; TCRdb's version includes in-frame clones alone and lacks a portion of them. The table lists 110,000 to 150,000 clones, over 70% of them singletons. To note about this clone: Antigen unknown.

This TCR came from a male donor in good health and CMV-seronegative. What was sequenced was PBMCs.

Here the CDR3 DNA reads TGTGCCAGCAGGGCGGGGTGGGACAGCCAAGAGACCCAGTACTTC. Encoded protein: CASRAGWDSQETQYF. The chain employs TRBV4-2 and TRBJ2-5, with D possibly being TRBD1 (7 bases). CDR1 is LGHNA, CDR2 YNFKEQ, per germline. The V end lost 6 bases, the J end lost 1 base, and 15 bases lay between the germline ends. This CDR3 is built from 15 residues.